Given below is one T cell receptor beta chain in context. This record comes from a study of T cells after yellow fever vaccination. In the study overall: Fractions low in cell number were prepared with SMART-Seq v4 Ultra Low Input. Study results and limitations: Contamination by abundant bulk-population clonotypes could be present in FACS-sorted repertoires. Subsequent to the booster, the majority of primary-vaccination clones reappeared (around 95% CD4, roughly 90% CD8).

The trim removed 6 bases at V and 5 bases at J, leaving 22 bases unmatched. The CDR3 spans 19 residues. In germline, CDR1 is SGHAT, CDR2 FQNNGV. TCRdb re-analysed the 5' RACE reads in MiXCR, keeping a single row per CDR3 protein. The sample shows 80,000 to 100,000 distinct CDR3 sequences, 8.9% of them seen only once. Specimen: CD8+ T cells not binding an NS4B(214-222) dextramer, sorted from PBMCs, collected around 15 days after the first yellow fever vaccination. The chain links TRBV11-2 to TRBJ2-7; TRBD1 matches 10 bases. The sequence was obtained from a man between 18 and 35 years old who received the YFV17D yellow fever vaccine. CDR3 loop: CASSYDRGRLAWRKDEQYV. The CDR3 nucleotides are TGTGCCAGCAGTTATGACAGGGGGCGGCTAGCCTGGCGGAAGGACGAGCAGTACGTC.